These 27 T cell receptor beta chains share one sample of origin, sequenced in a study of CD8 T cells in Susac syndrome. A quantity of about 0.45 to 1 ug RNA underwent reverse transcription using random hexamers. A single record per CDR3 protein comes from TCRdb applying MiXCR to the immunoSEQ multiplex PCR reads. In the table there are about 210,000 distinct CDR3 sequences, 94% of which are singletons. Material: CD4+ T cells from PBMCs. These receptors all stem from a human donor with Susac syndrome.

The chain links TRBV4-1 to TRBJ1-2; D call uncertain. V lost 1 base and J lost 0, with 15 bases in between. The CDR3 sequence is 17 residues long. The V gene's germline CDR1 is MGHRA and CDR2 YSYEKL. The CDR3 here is CASSQGTWQRANYGYTF. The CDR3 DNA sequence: TGCGCCAGCAGCCAAGGGACCTGGCAGCGAGCTAACTATGGCTACACCTTC.

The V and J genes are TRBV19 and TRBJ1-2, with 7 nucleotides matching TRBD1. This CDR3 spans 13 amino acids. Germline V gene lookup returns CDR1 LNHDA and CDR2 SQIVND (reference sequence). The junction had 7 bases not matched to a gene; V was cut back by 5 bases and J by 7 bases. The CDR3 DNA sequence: TGTGCCAGTAGTCCCGACAGGGTAACTGGCTACACCTTC. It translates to CASSPDRVTGYTF.

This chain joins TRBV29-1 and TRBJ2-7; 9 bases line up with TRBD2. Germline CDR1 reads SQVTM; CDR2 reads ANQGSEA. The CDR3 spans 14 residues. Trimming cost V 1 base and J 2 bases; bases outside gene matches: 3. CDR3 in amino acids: CSVEVRTSAYEQYF. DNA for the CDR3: TGCAGCGTTGAAGTTAGGACTAGCGCCTACGAGCAGTACTTC.

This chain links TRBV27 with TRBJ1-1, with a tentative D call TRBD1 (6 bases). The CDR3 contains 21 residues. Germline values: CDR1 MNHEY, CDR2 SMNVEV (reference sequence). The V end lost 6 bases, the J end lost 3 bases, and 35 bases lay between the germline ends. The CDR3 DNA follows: TGTGCCAGCAGCCTTAGGCAATGGGCTCACACCAGTAGGGGGACCGACACTGAAGCTTTCTTT. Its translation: CASSLRQWAHTSRGTDTEAFF.

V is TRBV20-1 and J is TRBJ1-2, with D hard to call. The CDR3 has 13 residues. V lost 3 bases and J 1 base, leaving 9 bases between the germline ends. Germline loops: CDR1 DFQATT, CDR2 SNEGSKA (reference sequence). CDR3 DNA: TGCAGTGCTAGGGTCGACGGTAACTATGGCTACACCTTC. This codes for CSARVDGNYGYTF.

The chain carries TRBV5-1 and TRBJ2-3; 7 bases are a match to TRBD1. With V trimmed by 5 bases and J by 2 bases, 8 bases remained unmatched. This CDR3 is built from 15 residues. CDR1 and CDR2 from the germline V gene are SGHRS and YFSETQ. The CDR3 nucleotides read TGCGCCAGCAGGGACCCGGGACAGCTCACAGATACGCAGTATTTT. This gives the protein CASRDPGQLTDTQYF.

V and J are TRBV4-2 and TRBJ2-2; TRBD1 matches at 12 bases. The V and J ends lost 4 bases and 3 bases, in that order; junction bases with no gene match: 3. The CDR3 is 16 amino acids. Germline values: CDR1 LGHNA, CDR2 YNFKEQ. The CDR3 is CASSRGTGGDTGELFF. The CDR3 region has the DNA TGTGCCAGCAGCCGGGGGACAGGGGGCGACACCGGGGAGCTGTTTTTT.

The CDR3: CASSEIDGYTF. CDR3 DNA sequence: TGTGCCAGCAGTGAAATCGACGGCTACACCTTC. The chain is built from TRBV2 and TRBJ1-2; no definite D call. Germline V gene sequence: CDR1 SNHLY, CDR2 FYNNEI. CDR3 length: 11 residues. The V end lost 2 bases, the J end lost 8 bases, and 6 bases lay between the germline ends.

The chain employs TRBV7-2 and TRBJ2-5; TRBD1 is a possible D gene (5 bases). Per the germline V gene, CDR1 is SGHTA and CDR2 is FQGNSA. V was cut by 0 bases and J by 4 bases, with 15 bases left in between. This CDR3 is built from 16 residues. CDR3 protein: CASSLAPGADGETQYF. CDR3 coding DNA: TGTGCCAGCAGCTTAGCCCCTGGGGCGGACGGAGAGACCCAGTACTTC.

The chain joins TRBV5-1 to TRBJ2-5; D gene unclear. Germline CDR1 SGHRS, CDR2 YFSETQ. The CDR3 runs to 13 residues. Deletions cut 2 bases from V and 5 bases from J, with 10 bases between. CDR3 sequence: CASSLSPVETQYF. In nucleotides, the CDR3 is TGCGCCAGCAGCTTATCCCCGGTGGAGACCCAGTACTTC. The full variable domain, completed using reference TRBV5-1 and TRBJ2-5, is KAGVTQTPRYLIKTRGQQVTLSCSPISGHRSVSWYQQTPGQGLQFLFEYFSETQRNKGNFPGRFSGRQFSNSRSEMNVSTLELGDSALYLCASSLSPVETQYFGPGTRLLVL.

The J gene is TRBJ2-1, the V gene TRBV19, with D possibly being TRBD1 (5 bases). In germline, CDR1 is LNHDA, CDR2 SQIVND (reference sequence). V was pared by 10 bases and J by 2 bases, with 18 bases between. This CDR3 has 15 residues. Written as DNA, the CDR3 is TGTGCCACCAAGACAGAATTAAGTCCCTACAATGAGCAGTTCTTC. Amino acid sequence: CATKTELSPYNEQFF.

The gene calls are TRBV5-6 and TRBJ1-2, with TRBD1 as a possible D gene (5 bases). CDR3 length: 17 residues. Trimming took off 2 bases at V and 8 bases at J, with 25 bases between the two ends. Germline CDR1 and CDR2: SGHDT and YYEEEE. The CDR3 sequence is CASSFTSSGEQRGGYTF. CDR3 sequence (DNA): TGTGCCAGCAGCTTCACCAGCTCGGGGGAACAGCGAGGGGGCTACACCTTC.

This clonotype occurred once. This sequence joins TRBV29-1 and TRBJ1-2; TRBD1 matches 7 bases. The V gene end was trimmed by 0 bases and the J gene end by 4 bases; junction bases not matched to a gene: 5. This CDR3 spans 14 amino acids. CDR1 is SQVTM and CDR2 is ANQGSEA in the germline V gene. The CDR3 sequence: CSVEEGQPLYGYTF. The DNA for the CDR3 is TGCAGCGTTGAAGAGGGACAGCCCCTCTATGGCTACACCTTC.

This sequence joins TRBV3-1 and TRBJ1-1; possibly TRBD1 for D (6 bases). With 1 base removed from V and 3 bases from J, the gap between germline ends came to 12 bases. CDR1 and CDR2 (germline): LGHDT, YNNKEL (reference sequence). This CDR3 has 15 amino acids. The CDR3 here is CASSQANRAHTEAFF. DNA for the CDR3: TGTGCCAGCAGCCAAGCAAACAGGGCTCACACTGAAGCTTTCTTT.

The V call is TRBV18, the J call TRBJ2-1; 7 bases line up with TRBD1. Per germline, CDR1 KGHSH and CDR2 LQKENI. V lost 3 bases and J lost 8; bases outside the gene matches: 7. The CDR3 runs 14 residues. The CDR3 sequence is CASSPSNDRDEQFF. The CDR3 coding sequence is TGTGCCAGCTCACCCTCGAATGACAGGGATGAGCAGTTCTTC.

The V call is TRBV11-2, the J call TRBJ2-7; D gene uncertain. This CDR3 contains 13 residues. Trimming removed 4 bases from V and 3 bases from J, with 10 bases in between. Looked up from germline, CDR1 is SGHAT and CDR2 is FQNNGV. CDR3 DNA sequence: TGTGCCAGCAGCTCCCCCCACATCTACGAGCAGTACTTC. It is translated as CASSSPHIYEQYF.

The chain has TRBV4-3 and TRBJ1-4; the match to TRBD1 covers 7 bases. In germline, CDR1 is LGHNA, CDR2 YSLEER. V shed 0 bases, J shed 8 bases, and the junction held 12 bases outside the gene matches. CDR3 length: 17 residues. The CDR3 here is CASSQERGAPRGEKLFF. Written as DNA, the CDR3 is TGCGCCAGCAGCCAAGAAAGAGGGGCTCCCAGGGGGGAAAAACTGTTTTTT.

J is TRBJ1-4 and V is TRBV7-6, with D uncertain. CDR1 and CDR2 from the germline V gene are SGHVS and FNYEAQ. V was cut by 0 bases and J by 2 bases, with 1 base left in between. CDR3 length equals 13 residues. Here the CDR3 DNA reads TGTGCCAGCAGCTTAGCTACTAATGAAAAACTGTTTTTT. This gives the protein CASSLATNEKLFF.

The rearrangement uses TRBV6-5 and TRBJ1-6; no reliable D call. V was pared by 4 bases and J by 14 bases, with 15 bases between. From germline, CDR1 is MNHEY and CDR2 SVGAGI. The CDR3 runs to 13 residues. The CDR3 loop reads CASSSGRSRALHF. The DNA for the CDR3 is TGTGCCAGCAGTTCTGGCAGATCCCGGGCCCTCCACTTT.

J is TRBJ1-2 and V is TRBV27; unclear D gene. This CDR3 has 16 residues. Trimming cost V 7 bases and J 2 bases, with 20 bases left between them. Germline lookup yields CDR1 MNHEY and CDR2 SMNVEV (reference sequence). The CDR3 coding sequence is TGTGCCAGCAAGTTTTCCCCTACTACCTCAAACTATGGCTACACCTTC. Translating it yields CASKFSPTTSNYGYTF.

CDR3 sequence: CASSYSAHSGGAYEQYF. The DNA of the CDR3 is TGTGCCAGCAGTTACTCGGCCCATAGCGGGGGGGCCTACGAGCAGTACTTC. The chain links TRBV6-5 to TRBJ2-7; 11 bases are a match to TRBD2. The germline CDR1 and CDR2 sequences are MNHEY and SVGAGI. The CDR3 loop spans 17 amino acids. The V segment lost 0 bases and the J segment 2 bases; nucleotides outside the gene matches: 6.

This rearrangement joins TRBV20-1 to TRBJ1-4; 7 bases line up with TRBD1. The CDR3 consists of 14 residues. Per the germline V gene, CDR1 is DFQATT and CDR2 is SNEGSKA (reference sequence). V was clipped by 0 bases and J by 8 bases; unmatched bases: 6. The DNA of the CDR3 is TGCAGTGCTAGAGATCCAGGGGGAGGAGAAAAACTGTTTTTT. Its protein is CSARDPGGGEKLFF.

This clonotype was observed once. The CDR3 bases are TGTGCCTGGAGCGGTGTGGGGCCCAAAAACATTCAGTACTTC. Translation gives CAWSGVGPKNIQYF. The chain employs TRBV30 and TRBJ2-4; possibly TRBD1 for D (5 bases). Germline CDR1 GTSNPN, CDR2 SVGIG (reference sequence). Between the trimmed V and J ends, which lost 3 bases and 2 bases, there was a span of 11 bases. The CDR3 is made up of 14 amino acids.

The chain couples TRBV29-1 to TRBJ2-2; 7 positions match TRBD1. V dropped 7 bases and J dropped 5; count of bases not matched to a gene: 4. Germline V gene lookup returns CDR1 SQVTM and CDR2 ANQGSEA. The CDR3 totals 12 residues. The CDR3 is CSARQGTGELFF. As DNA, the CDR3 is TGCAGCGCCCGACAGGGTACCGGGGAGCTGTTTTTT.

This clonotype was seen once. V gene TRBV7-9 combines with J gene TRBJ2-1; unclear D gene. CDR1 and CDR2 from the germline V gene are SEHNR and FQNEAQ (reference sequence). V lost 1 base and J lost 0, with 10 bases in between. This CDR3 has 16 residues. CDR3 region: CASSLGQASSYNEQFF. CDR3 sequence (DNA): TGTGCCAGCAGCTTAGGGCAGGCCAGCTCCTACAATGAGCAGTTCTTC.

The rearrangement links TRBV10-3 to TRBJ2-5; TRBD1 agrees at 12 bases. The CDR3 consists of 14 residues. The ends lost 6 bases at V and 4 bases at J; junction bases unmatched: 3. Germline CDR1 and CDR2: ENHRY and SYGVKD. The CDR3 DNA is TGTGCCATCAGAAGGGACAGGGGGCGAGAGACCCAGTACTTC. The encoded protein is CAIRRDRGRETQYF.

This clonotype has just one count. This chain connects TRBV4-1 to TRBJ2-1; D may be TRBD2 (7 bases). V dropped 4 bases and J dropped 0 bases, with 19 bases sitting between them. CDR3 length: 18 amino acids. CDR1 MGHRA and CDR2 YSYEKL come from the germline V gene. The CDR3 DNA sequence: TGCGCCAGCAGCCGACAATTTCGGGGGGCCTACTCCTACAATGAGCAGTTCTTC. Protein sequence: CASSRQFRGAYSYNEQFF.